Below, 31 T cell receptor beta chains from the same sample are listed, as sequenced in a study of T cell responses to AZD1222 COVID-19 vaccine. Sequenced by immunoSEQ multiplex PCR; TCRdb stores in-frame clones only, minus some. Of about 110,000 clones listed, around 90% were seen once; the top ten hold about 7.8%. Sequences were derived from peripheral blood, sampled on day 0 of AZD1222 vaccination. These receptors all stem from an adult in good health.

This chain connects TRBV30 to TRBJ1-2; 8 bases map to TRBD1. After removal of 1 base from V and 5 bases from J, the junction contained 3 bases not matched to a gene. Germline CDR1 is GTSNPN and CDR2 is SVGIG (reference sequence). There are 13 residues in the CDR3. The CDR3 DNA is TGTGCCTGGAGTGGTACAGGGGGTTATGGCTACACCTTC. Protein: CAWSGTGGYGYTF.

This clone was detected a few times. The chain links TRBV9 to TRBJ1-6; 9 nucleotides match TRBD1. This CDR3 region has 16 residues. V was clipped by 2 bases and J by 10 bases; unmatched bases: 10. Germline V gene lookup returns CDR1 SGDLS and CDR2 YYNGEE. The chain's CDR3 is CASSVDRGSLGSPLHF. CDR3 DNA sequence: TGTGCCAGCAGCGTGGACAGGGGATCCTTAGGCTCACCCCTCCACTTT.

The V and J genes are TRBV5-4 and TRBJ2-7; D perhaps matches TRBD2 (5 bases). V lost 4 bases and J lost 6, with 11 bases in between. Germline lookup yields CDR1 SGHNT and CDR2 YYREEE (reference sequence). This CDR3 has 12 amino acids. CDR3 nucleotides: TGTGCCAGCAGCCCTGGAGGCGGCGAGCAGTACTTC. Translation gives CASSPGGGEQYF.

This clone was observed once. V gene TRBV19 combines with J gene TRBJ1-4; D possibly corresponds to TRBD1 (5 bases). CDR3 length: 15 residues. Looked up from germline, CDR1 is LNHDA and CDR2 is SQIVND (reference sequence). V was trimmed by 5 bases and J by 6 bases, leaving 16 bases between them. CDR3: CASSDSPLGDEKLFF. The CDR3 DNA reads TGTGCCAGTAGTGACAGTCCTCTAGGCGATGAAAAACTGTTTTTT. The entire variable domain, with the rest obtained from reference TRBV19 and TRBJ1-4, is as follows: DGGITQSPKYLFRKEGQNVTLSCEQNLNHDAMYWYRQDPGQGLRLIYYSQIVNDFQKGDIAEGYSVSREKKESFPLTVTSAQKNPTAFYLCASSDSPLGDEKLFFGSGTQLSVL.

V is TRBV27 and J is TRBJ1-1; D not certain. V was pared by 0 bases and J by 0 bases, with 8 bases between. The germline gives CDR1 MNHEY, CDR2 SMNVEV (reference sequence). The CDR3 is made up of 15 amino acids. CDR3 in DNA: TGTGCCAGCAGTTTATCGAATGGGATGAACACTGAAGCTTTCTTT. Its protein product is CASSLSNGMNTEAFF.

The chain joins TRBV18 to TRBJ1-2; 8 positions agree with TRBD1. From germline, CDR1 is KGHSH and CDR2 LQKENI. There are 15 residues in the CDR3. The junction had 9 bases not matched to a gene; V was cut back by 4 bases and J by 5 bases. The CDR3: CASSLAGQGTYGYTF. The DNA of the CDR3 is TGTGCCAGCTCACTCGCCGGACAGGGTACATATGGCTACACCTTC.

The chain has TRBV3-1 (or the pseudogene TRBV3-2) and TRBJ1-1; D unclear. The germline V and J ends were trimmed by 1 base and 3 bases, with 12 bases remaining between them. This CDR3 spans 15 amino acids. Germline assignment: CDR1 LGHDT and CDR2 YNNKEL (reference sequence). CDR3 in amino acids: CASSQGHVGYTEAFF. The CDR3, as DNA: TGTGCCAGCAGCCAAGGACACGTGGGTTACACTGAAGCTTTCTTT.

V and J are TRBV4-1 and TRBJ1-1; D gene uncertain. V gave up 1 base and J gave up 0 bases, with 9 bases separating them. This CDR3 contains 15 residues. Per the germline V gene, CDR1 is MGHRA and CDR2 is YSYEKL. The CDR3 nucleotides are TGCGCCAGCAGCCAAGTAGAGGGTATGAACACTGAAGCTTTCTTT. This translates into CASSQVEGMNTEAFF.

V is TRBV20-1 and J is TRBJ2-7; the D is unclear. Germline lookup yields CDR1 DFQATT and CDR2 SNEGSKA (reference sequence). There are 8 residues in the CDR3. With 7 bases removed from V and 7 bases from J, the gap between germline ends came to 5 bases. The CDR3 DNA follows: TGCAGTGTCGGAGAGCAGTACTTC. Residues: CSVGEQYF.

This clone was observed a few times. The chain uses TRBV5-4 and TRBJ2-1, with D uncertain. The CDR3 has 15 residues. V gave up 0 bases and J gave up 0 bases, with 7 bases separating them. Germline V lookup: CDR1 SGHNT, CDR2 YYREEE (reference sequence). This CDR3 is CASSLGGFSYNEQFF. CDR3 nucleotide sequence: TGTGCCAGCAGCTTGGGGGGATTCTCCTACAATGAGCAGTTCTTC.

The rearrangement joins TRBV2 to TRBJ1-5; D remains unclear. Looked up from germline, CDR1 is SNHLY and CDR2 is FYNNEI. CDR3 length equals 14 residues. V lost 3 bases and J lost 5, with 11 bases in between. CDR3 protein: CASSEGQIYQPQHF. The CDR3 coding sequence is TGTGCCAGCAGTGAGGGTCAGATTTATCAGCCCCAGCATTTT.

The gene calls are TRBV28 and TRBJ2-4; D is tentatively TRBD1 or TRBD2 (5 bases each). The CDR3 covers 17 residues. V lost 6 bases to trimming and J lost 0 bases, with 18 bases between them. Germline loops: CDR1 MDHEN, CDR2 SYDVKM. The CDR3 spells CASSSHRDALAKNIQYF. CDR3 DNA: TGTGCCAGCAGCTCGCACCGGGACGCACTAGCCAAAAACATTCAGTACTTC.

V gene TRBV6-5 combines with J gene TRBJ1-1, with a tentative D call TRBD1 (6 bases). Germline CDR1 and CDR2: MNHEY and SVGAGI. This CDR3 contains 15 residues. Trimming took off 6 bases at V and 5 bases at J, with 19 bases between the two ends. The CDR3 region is CASSKLQGGKTEAFF. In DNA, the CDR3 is TGTGCCAGCAGCAAATTACAGGGAGGAAAAACTGAAGCTTTCTTT.

The CDR3 reads CASSGMSRSSYNSPLHF. CDR3 DNA: TGTGCCAGCAGCGGAATGTCGAGGAGCTCCTATAATTCACCCCTCCACTTT. The chain links TRBV2 to TRBJ1-6; unclear D gene. Trimming pared 6 bases from V and 0 bases from J, leaving 15 bases between. Germline V gene data show CDR1 as SNHLY and CDR2 as FYNNEI. The CDR3 totals 17 residues.

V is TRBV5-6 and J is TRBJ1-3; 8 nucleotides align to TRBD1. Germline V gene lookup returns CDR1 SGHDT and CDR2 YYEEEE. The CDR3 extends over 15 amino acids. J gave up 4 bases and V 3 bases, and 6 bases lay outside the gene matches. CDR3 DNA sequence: TGTGCCAGCAGCTCCAGGACAGGGAGAGGAAACACCATATATTTT. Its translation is CASSSRTGRGNTIYF.

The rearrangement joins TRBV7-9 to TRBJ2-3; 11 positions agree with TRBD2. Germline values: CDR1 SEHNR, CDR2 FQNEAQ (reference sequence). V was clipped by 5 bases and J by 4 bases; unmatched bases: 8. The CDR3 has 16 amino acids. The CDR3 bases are TGTGCCAGCAGCGGAAAAGCGACTAGCGGGGCAGATACGCAGTATTTT. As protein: CASSGKATSGADTQYF. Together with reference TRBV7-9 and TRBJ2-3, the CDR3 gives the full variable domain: DTGVSQNPRHKITKRGQNVTFRCDPISEHNRLYWYRQTLGQGPEFLTYFQNEAQLEKSRLLSDRFSAERPKGSFSTLEIQRTEQGDSAMYLCASSGKATSGADTQYFGPGTRLTVL.

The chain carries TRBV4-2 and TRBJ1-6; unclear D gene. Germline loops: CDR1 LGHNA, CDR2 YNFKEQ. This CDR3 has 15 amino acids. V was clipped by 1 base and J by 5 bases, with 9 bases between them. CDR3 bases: TGTGCCAGCAGCCAAGGGCAGACGGATAATTCACCCCTCCACTTT. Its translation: CASSQGQTDNSPLHF.

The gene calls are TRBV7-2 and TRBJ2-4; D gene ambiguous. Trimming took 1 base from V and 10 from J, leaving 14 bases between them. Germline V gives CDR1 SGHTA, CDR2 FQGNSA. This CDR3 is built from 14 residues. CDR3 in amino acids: CASSLDLTVGIQYF. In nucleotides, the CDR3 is TGTGCCAGCAGCTTAGATTTAACGGTGGGGATTCAGTACTTC.

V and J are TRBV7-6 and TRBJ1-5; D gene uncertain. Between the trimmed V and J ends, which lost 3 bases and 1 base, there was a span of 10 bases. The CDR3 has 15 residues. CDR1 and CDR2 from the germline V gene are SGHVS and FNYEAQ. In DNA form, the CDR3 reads TGTGCCAGCAGCTTCCTCCCTGAGAGCAATCAGCCCCAGCATTTT. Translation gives CASSFLPESNQPQHF.

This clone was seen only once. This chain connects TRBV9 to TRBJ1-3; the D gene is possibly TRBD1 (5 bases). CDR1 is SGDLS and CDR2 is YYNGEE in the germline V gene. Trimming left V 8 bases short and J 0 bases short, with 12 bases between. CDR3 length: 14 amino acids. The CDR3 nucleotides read TGTGCCAGTGGGGTGGGGGTCTCTGGAAACACCATATATTTT. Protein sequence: CASGVGVSGNTIYF.

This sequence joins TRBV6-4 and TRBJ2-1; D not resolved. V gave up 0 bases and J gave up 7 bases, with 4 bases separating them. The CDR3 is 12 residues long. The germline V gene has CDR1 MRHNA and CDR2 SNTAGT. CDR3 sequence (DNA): TGTGCCAGCAGTGACTCGCCGAATGAGCAGTTCTTC. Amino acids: CASSDSPNEQFF.

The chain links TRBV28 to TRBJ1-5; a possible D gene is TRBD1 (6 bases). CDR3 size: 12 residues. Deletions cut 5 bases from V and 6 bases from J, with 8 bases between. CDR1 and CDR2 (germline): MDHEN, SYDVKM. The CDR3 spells CASSIQGQPQHF. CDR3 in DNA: TGTGCCAGCAGTATACAGGGTCAGCCCCAGCATTTT.

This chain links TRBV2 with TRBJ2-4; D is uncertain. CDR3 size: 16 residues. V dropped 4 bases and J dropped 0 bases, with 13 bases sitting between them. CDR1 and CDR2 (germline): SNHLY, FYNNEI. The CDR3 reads CASSGMDLIAKNIQYF. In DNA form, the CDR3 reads TGTGCCAGCAGTGGTATGGACCTTATAGCCAAAAACATTCAGTACTTC.

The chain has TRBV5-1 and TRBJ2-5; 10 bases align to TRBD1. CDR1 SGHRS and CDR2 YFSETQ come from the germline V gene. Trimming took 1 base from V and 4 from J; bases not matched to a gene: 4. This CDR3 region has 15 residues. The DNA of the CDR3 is TGCGCCAGCAGCTTGAGACAGGGGGCGCGAGAGACCCAGTACTTC. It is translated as CASSLRQGARETQYF.

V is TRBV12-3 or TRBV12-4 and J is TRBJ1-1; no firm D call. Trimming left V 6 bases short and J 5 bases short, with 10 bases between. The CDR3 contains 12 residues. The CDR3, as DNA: TGTGCCAGCAGCTCCTTTGGGACTGAAGCTTTCTTT. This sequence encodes CASSSFGTEAFF.

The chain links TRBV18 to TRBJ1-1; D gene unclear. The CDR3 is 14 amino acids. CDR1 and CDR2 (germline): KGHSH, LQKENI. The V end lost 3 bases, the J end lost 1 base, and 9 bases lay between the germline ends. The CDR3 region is CASSPLLGNTEAFF. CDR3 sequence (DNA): TGTGCCAGCTCACCTCTGCTAGGGAACACTGAAGCTTTCTTT.

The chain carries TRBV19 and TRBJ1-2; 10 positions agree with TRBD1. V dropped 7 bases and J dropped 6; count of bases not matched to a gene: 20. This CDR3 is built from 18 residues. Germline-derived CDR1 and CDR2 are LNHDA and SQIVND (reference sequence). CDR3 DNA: TGTGCCAGTACCGACCCCGTAGGACAGGGGGTGAGAAGAAATGGCTACACCTTC. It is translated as CASTDPVGQGVRRNGYTF.

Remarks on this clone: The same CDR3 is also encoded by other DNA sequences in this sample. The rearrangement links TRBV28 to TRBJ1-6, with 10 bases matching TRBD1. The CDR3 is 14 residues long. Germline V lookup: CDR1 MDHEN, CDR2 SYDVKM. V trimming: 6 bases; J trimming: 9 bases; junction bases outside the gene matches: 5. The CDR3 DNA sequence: TGTGCCAGCAGGAGACAGGGGGCTGGTTCACCCCTCCACTTT. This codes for CASRRQGAGSPLHF.

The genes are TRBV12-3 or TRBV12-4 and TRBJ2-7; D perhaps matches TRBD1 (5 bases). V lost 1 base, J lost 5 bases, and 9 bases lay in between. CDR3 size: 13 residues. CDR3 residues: CASSLGRANEQYF. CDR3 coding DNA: TGTGCCAGCAGTTTAGGCAGGGCCAACGAGCAGTACTTC.

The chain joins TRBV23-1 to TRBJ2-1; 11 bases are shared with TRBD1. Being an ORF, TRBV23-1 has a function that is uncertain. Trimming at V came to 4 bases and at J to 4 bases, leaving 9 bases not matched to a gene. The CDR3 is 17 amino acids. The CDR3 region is CASSRDADRGPYNEQFF. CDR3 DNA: TGCGCCAGCAGTCGGGACGCGGACAGGGGGCCTTACAATGAGCAGTTCTTC.

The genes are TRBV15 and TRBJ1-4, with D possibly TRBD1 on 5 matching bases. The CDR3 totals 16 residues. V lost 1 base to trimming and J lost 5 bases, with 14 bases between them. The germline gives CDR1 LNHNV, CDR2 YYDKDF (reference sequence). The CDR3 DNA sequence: TGTGCCACCAGCAGAGGGAGTCAGGGCCAAAATGAAAAACTGTTTTTT. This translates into CATSRGSQGQNEKLFF. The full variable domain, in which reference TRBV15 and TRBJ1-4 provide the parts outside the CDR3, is DAMVIQNPRYQVTQFGKPVTLSCSQTLNHNVMYWYQQKSSQAPKLLFHYYDKDFNNEADTPDNFQSRRPNTSFCFLDIRSPGLGDTAMYLCATSRGSQGQNEKLFFGSGTQLSVL.